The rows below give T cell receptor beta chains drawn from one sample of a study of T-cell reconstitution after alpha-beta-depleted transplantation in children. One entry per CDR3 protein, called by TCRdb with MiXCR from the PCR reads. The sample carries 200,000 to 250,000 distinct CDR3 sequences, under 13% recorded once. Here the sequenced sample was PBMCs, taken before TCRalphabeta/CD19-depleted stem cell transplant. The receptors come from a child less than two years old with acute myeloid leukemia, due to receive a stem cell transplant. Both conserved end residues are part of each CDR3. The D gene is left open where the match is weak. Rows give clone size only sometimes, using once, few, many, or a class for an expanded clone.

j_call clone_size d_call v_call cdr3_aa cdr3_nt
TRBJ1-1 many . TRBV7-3 CASSLNRDSNTEAFF TGTGCCAGCAGTCTGAACAGGGATAGCAACACTGAAGCTTTCTTT
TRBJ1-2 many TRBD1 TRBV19 CASISSDARGVYGYTF TGTGCCAGTATATCGTCTGACGCCAGGGGGGTCTATGGCTACACCTTC
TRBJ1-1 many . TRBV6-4 CASRQTVKNTEAFF TGTGCCAGCAGACAAACGGTAAAGAACACTGAAGCTTTCTTT
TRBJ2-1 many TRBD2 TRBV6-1 CATPSGSNEQFF TGTGCCACCCCGAGCGGGAGCAATGAGCAGTTCTTC
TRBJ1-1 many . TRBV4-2 CASSQERDTEAFF TGTGCCAGCAGCCAAGAAAGGGACACTGAAGCTTTCTTT
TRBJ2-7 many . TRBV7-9 CASSLLATAYEQYF TGTGCCAGCAGCTTACTGGCTACCGCCTACGAGCAGTACTTC
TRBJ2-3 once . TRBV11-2 CASSLGGARDTQYF TGTGCCAGTAGCTTAGGGGGGGCGCGTGATACGCAGTATTTT
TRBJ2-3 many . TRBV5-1 CASSLDQGTQYF TGCGCCAGCAGCTTGGATCAGGGAACGCAGTATTTT
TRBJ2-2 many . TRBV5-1 CASSLSIPFTGELFF TGCGCCAGCAGTTTGAGTATTCCTTTCACCGGGGAGCTGTTTTTT
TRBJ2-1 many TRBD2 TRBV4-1 CASSPPSSGSYNEQFF TGCGCCAGCAGCCCCCCTTCTAGCGGGAGTTACAATGAGCAGTTCTTC
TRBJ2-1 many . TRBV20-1 CSARASGRAFSEQFF TGCAGTGCTAGAGCCAGCGGGCGAGCCTTTAGTGAGCAGTTCTTC
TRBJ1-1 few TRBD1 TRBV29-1 CSVEGQGDTEAFF TGCAGCGTCGAGGGACAGGGGGACACTGAAGCTTTCTTT
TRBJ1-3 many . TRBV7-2 CASSLARTSGNTIYF TGTGCCAGCAGCTTAGCGCGGACATCTGGAAACACCATATATTTT
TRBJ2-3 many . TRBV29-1 CSVDSTDTQYF TGCAGCGTTGACAGCACAGATACGCAGTATTTT
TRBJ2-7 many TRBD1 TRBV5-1 CASSSWWTGASYEQYF TGCGCCAGCAGCTCTTGGTGGACAGGGGCCTCCTACGAGCAGTACTTC
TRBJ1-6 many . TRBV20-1 CSARDRDSPLHF TGCAGTGCTAGAGATCGGGATTCACCCCTCCACTTT
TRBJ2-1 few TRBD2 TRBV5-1 CASSLVGLAVYNEQFF TGCGCCAGCAGCTTGGTCGGGCTAGCGGTTTACAATGAGCAGTTCTTC
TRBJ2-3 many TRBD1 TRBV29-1 CSVSSRTGEDTQYF TGCAGCGTTTCTTCCAGGACAGGGGAGGATACGCAGTATTTT
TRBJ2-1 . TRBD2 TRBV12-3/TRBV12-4 CTCSFSGVAGPIYNEQFF TGTACCTGCAGTTTCAGTGGGGTAGCGGGACCAATCTACAATGAGCAGTTCTTC
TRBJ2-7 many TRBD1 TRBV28 CASSPLVSTGNYEQYF TGTGCCAGCAGCCCTCTGGTCTCGACAGGGAACTACGAGCAGTACTTC
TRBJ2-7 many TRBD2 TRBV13 CASSPGERERSEQYF TGTGCCAGCAGCCCCGGTGAGCGGGAGAGGTCCGAGCAGTACTTC
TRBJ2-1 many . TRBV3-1 CASSPSRGYNEQFF TGTGCCAGCAGTCCCTCCAGGGGCTACAATGAGCAGTTCTTC
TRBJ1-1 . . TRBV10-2 CASSDPGGVGSTKAFF TGCGCCAGCAGTGATCCGGGGGGGGTAGGGTCCACTAAAGCTTTCTTT
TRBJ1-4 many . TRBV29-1 CSTQEGNEKLFF TGCAGCACTCAAGAAGGGAATGAAAAACTGTTTTTT
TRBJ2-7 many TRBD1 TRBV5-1 CASSFGTGGAEQYF TGCGCCAGCAGCTTTGGGACAGGGGGCGCCGAGCAGTACTTC
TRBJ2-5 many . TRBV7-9 CASSLDTGKEYF TGTGCCAGCAGCTTGGATACAGGGAAAGAGTACTTC
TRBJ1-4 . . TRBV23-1 CARGWGRYPEKLFF TGCGCCAGGGGGTGGGGGCGATATCCTGAAAAACTGTTTTTT
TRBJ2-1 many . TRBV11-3 CASSLEGGPYNEQFF TGTGCCAGCAGCTTAGAGGGGGGGCCCTACAATGAGCAGTTCTTC
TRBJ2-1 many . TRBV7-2 CASSLRGDLLNEQFF TGTGCCAGCAGCTTAAGGGGAGACCTATTGAATGAGCAGTTCTTC
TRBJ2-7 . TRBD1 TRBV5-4 CASSSDRGLYEQYF TGTGCCAGCAGCTCAGACAGGGGGCTCTACGAGCAGTACTTC
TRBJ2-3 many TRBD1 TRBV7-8 CASSSDRGLTDTQYF TGTGCCAGCAGTTCAGACAGGGGGCTGACAGATACGCAGTATTTT
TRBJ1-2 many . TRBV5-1 CASSLAGTSGYTF TGCGCCAGCAGCTTGGCGGGGACGTCGGGCTACACCTTC
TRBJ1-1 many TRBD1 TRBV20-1 CSARTGGLNTEAFF TGCAGTGCTCGAACAGGGGGCCTGAACACTGAAGCTTTCTTT
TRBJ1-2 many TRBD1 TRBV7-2 CASRQDRVRDGYTF TGTGCCAGCAGGCAAGACAGGGTGAGGGATGGCTACACCTTC
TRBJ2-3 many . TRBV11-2 CASSSGTSNTDTQYF TGTGCCAGCAGCTCAGGTACTTCGAACACAGATACGCAGTATTTT
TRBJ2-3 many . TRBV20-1 CSAPTGVKGTDTQYF TGCAGTGCCCCTACCGGCGTTAAAGGCACAGATACGCAGTATTTT
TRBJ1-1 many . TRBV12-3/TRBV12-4 CASSLQENTEAFF TGTGCCAGCAGTTTGCAGGAGAACACTGAAGCTTTCTTT
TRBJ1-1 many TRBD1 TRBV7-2 CASSPQGGTPEAFF TGTGCCAGCAGCCCCCAGGGGGGTACGCCCGAAGCTTTCTTT
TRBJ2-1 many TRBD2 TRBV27 CASSLSGGWYNEQFF TGTGCCAGCAGTTTAAGCGGGGGATGGTACAATGAGCAGTTCTTC
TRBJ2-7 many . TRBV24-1 CATSDSGPYSDEQYF TGTGCCACCAGTGATTCGGGACCCTACAGCGACGAGCAGTACTTC
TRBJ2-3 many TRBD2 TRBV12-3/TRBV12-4 CASGGAGGPGYTQYF TGTGCCAGCGGGGGAGCGGGAGGGCCCGGGTATACGCAGTATTTT
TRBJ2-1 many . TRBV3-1 CASTRGGNNEQFF TGTGCCAGCACCCGAGGGGGGAACAATGAGCAGTTCTTC
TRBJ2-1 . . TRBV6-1 CASTPGQGVRNNEQFF TGTGCCAGCACTCCGGGTCAGGGCGTTCGTAACAATGAGCAGTTCTTC
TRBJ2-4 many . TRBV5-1 CASSVDSGTLKNIQYF TGCGCCAGCAGCGTGGATTCCGGGACGTTAAAAAACATTCAGTACTTC
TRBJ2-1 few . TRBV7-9 CASSLAPGGYYNEQFF TGTGCCAGCAGCTTAGCCCCAGGGGGGTACTACAATGAGCAGTTCTTC
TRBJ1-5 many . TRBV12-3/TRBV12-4 CAVQSPGLSLHF TGTGCCGTCCAGAGTCCGGGGTTGAGTCTGCATTTT
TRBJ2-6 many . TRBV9 CASSPTVASSGANVLTF TGTGCCAGCAGCCCAACTGTAGCTAGCTCTGGGGCCAACGTCCTGACTTTC
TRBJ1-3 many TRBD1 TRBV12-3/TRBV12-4 CATVTGAGNTIYF TGTGCCACCGTTACAGGGGCAGGAAACACCATATATTTT
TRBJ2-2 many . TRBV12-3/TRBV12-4 CASSQPDTTGELFF TGTGCCAGCAGTCAACCTGACACCACCGGGGAGCTGTTTTTT
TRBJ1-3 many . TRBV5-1 CASSWHAGNTIYF TGCGCCAGCAGCTGGCACGCGGGAAACACCATATATTTT
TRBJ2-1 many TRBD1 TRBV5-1 CASGDRGLGEQFF TGCGCCAGCGGAGACAGGGGGCTTGGTGAGCAGTTCTTC
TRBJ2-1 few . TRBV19 CASSNWDGRDEQFF TGTGCCAGTAGTAACTGGGACGGGCGGGATGAGCAGTTCTTC
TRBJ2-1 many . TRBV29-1 CSVWLNEQFF TGCAGCGTCTGGCTCAATGAGCAGTTCTTC
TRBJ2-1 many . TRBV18 CASSPLFDSAYNEQFF TGTGCCAGCTCACCCCTCTTTGATAGCGCATACAATGAGCAGTTCTTC
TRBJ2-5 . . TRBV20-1 CSAMEGMETQYF TGCAGTGCTATGGAGGGAATGGAGACCCAGTACTTC
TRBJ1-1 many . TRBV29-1 CSVERASNTEAFF TGCAGCGTTGAGAGGGCAAGCAACACTGAAGCTTTCTTT
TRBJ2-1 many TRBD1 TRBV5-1 CASSPGTGVAYNEQFF TGCGCCAGCAGCCCAGGGACAGGTGTAGCCTACAATGAGCAGTTCTTC
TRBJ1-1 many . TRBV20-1 CSASRRNTEAFF TGCAGTGCGTCACGTAGGAACACTGAAGCTTTCTTT